Detailed here is one TCR beta chain. The antigen remains unidentified. The CDR3 loop spans 12 amino acids. V was pared by 3 bases and J by 10 bases, with 5 bases of the junction left unmatched. CDR1 is DFQATT and CDR2 is SNEGSKA in the germline V gene (reference sequence). The sample originates from a study of identical twins. TCRdb fed the 5' RACE reads into MiXCR, producing one record per CDR3 protein. Here the sample spans 500,000 to 600,000 distinct CDR3 sequences, 22% being singletons. Study results and limitations: Beta out-of-frame sequences showed weaker excess twin sharing.

The sample was also reused in another study, on T cells expressing NK-cell markers. That work contributes: Of eight sequenced donors, seven were HCMV-seropositive and one HCMV-seronegative. One observes that, in a few donors, these clonotypes were also the leading ones within the CD3+CD56-NKG2C+ fraction.

The sample taken for sequencing was CD4+ T cells sorted from blood. This receptor was identified in a woman aged 18-35 years in good health. The chain has TRBV20-1 and TRBJ2-1, with TRBD2 matching over 8 bases. CDR3 bases: TGCAGTGCTAGCGGGAGGGCCGTAGAGCAGTTCTTC. Translated, it gives CSASGRAVEQFF.